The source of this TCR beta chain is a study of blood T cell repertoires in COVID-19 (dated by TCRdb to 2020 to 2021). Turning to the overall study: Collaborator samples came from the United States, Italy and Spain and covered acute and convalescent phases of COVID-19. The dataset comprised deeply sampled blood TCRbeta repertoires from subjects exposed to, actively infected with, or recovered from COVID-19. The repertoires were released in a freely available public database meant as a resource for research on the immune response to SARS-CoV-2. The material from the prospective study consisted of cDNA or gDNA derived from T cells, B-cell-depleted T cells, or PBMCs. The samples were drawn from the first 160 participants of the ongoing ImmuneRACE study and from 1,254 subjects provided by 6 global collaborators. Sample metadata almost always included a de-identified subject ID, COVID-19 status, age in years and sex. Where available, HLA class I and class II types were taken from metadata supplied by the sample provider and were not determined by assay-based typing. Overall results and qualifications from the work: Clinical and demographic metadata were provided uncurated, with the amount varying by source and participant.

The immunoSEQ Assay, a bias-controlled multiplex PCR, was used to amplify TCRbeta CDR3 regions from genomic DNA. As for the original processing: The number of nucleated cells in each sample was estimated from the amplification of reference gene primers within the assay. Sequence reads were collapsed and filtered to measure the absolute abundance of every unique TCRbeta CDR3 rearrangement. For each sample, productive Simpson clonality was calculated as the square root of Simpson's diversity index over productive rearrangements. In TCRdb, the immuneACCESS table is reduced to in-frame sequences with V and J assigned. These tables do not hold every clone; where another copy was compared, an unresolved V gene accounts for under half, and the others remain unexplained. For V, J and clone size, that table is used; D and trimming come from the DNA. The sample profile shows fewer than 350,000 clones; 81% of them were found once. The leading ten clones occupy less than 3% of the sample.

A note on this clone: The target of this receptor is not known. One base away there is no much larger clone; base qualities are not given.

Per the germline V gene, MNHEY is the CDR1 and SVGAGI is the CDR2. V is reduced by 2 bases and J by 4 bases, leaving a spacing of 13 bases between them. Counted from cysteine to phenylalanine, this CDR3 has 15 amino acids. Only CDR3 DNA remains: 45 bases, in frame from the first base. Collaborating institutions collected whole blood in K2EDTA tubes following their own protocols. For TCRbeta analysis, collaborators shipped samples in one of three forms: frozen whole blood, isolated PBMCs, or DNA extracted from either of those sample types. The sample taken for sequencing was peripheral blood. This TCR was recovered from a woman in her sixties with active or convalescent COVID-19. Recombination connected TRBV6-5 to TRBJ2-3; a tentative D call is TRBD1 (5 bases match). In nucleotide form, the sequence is TGTGCCAGCAGTTACGGGGCTGGGTCGGCAGATACGCAGTATTTT. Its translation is CASSYGAGSADTQYF.